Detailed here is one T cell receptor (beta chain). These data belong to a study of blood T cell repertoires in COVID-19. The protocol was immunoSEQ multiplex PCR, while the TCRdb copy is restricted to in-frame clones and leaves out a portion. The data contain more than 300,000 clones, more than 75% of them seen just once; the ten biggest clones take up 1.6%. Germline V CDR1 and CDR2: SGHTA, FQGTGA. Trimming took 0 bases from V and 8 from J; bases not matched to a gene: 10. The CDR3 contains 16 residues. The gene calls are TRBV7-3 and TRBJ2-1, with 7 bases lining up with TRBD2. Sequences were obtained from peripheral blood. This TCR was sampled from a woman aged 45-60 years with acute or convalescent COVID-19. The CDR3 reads CASSLTSRGSGYEQFF. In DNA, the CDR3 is TGTGCCAGCAGCTTAACGTCTCGCGGGAGTGGATATGAGCAGTTCTTC.